Following are 9 T cell receptor beta chains from one sample sequenced in a study of identical twins. TCRdb ran MiXCR on the 5' RACE reads and lists one entry per CDR3 protein. The data contain 500,000 to 650,000 distinct CDR3 sequences, 7.1% of them singletons. This sample also belongs to another study, concerning yellow fever vaccine responses in identical twins.

Sequencing was carried out using PBMCs. Every receptor here comes from a woman in her late teens or twenties in good health.

This clonotype appeared many times. This CDR3 reads CASSSGPTDTQYF. As DNA, the CDR3 is TGCGCCAGCAGCTCCGGGCCCACAGATACGCAGTATTTT. The gene calls are TRBV5-1 and TRBJ2-3; D gene ambiguous. This CDR3 comprises 13 residues. Deletions cut 3 bases from V and 2 bases from J, with 7 bases between. The germline V gene encodes CDR1 SGHRS and CDR2 YFSETQ.

This clonotype came up many times. J is TRBJ1-1 and V is TRBV7-3; D might be TRBD1 (6 bases). The germline gives CDR1 SGHTA, CDR2 FQGTGA. V was cut by 1 base and J by 3 bases, with 6 bases left in between. The CDR3 runs to 13 residues. Here the CDR3 reads CASSLNRDTEAFF. The CDR3 nucleotides read TGTGCCAGCAGCTTAAACAGGGACACTGAAGCTTTCTTT.

In its sample, this clonotype was seen many times. This sequence joins TRBV20-1 and TRBJ1-2; TRBD1 agrees at 9 bases. CDR3 length equals 13 residues. Per the germline V gene, CDR1 is DFQATT and CDR2 is SNEGSKA (reference sequence). V lost 5 bases and J lost 13; bases outside the gene matches: 14. The CDR3 DNA reads as TGCAGTGCTCTACGCAAGACAGGGGGGGATTGCACCTTC. The encoded protein is CSALRKTGGDCTF.

The chain carries TRBV29-1 and TRBJ2-1; D is perhaps TRBD2 (5 bases). Trimming took 8 bases from V and 0 from J, leaving 11 bases between them. This CDR3 has 13 residues. Per germline, CDR1 SQVTM and CDR2 ANQGSEA. CDR3 loop: CSSGSDSYNEQFF. The CDR3 DNA follows: TGCAGCTCGGGGAGTGACTCCTACAATGAGCAGTTCTTC.

In its sample, this clonotype was seen a few times. The J gene is TRBJ2-2, the V gene TRBV7-9; 12 bases map to TRBD2. The trim removed 5 bases at V and 6 bases at J, leaving 10 bases unmatched. In germline, CDR1 is SEHNR, CDR2 FQNEAQ (reference sequence). The CDR3 spans 17 residues. Here the CDR3 DNA reads TGTGCCAGCAGCCTGACTAGCGGGGGAGTGTTTTCCGGGGAGCTGTTTTTT. Its translation: CASSLTSGGVFSGELFF.

This chain connects TRBV11-3 to TRBJ2-5, with a weak D call TRBD2 (7 bases). The CDR3 has 15 residues. Germline V CDR1 and CDR2: SGHNT, YENEEA. V was cut by 5 bases and J by 5 bases, with 18 bases left in between. The DNA of the CDR3 is TGTGCCAGCAGCCGCCTGGGGGGGGGCCGTGAGACCCAGTACTTC. It codes for CASSRLGGGRETQYF.

This sequence joins TRBV11-3 and TRBJ2-1; 7 nucleotides agree with TRBD2. Trimming at V came to 5 bases and at J to 8 bases, leaving 9 bases not matched to a gene. The CDR3 consists of 14 residues. From germline, CDR1 is SGHNT and CDR2 YENEEA. CDR3 nucleotides: TGTGCCAGCAGCCAAAAGACTAGCCTCTATGAGCAGTTCTTC. Its protein is CASSQKTSLYEQFF.

In this sample, this clonotype turned up many times. The CDR3 here is CASSVGNKAETQYF. The CDR3 DNA follows: TGTGCCAGCAGCGTAGGCAATAAGGCAGAGACCCAGTACTTC. V and J are TRBV9 and TRBJ2-5; no clear D. In germline, CDR1 is SGDLS, CDR2 YYNGEE. Trimming removed 0 bases from V and 4 bases from J, with 10 bases in between. The length of the CDR3 is 14 residues.

This clonotype was seen many times. The V call is TRBV7-9, the J call TRBJ2-7, with 8 bases aligning to TRBD1. Germline V gene sequence: CDR1 SEHNR, CDR2 FQNEAQ (reference sequence). With 5 bases clipped from V and 7 bases from J, the junction kept 10 bases outside the gene matches. This CDR3 contains 14 residues. CDR3 sequence: CASSPTGVMREQYF. Written as DNA, the CDR3 is TGTGCCAGCAGCCCGACAGGGGTGATGAGGGAGCAGTACTTC.